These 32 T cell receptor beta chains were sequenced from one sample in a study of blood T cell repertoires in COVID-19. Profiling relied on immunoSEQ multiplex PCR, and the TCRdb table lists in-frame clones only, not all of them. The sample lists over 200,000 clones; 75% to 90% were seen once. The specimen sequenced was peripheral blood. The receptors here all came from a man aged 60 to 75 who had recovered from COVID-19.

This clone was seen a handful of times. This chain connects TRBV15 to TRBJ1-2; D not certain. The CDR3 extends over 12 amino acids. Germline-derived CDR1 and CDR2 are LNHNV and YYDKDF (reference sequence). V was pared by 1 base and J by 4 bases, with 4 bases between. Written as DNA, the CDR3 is TGTGCCACCAGCAGAGCCTCCTATGGCTACACCTTC. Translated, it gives CATSRASYGYTF.

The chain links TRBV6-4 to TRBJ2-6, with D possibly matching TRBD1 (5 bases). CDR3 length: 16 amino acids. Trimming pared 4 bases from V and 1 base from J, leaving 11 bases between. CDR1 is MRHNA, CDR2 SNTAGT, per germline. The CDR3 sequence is CASSAQQVSGANVLTF. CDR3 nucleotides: TGTGCCAGCAGTGCTCAACAGGTTTCTGGGGCCAACGTCCTGACTTTC.

The CDR3 sequence is CASNLLGTGELFF. In nucleotides, the CDR3 is TGTGCCAGCAACTTACTAGGGACCGGGGAGCTGTTTTTT. V is TRBV27 and J is TRBJ2-2; D possibly corresponds to TRBD2 (5 bases). The CDR3 has 13 amino acids. CDR1 and CDR2 from the germline V gene are MNHEY and SMNVEV (reference sequence). The V gene lost 7 bases and the J gene lost 5 bases, with 11 bases spanning the gap.

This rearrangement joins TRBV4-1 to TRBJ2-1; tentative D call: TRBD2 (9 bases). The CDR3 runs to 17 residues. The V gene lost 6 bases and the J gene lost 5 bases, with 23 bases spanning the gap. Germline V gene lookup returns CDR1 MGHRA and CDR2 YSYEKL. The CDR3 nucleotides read TGCGCCAGCAGTCCCAGGGGGCCGAGCGGGGGGCACAATGAGCAGTTCTTC. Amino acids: CASSPRGPSGGHNEQFF.

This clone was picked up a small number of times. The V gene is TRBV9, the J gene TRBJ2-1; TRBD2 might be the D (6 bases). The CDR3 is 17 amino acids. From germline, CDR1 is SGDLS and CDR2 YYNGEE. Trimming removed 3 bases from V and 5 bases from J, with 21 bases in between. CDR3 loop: CASSESRRARHNNEQFF. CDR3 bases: TGTGCCAGCAGCGAATCCCGGAGGGCGCGTCATAACAATGAGCAGTTCTTC.

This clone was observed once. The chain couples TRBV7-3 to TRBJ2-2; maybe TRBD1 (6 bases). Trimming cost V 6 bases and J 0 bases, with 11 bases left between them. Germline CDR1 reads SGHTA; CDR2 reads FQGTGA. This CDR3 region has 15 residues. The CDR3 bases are TGTGCCAGCAGGACCGGGACACCGAACACCGGGGAGCTGTTTTTT. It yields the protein CASRTGTPNTGELFF.

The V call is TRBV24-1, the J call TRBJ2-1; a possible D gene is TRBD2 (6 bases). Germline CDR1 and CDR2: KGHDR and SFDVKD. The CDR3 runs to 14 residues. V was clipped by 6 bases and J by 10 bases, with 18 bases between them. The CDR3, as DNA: TGTGCCACCAGTCCCCTCCAAGAAAGCGGGGAGCAGTTCTTC. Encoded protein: CATSPLQESGEQFF.

CDR3 residues: CASSHTSVSYEQYF. The CDR3 region has the DNA TGCGCCAGCAGCCATACTAGCGTTTCATACGAGCAGTACTTC. This chain joins TRBV5-1 and TRBJ2-7, with 7 bases identical to TRBD2. This CDR3 has 14 amino acids. V trimming: 4 bases; J trimming: 4 bases; junction bases outside the gene matches: 8. Per the germline V gene, CDR1 is SGHRS and CDR2 is YFSETQ.

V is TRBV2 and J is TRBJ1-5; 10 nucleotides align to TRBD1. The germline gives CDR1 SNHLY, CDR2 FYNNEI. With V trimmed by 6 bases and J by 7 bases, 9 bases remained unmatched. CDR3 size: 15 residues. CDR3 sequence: CASRPRTGGGQPQHF. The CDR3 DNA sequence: TGTGCCAGCAGGCCCAGGACAGGGGGTGGACAGCCCCAGCATTTT.

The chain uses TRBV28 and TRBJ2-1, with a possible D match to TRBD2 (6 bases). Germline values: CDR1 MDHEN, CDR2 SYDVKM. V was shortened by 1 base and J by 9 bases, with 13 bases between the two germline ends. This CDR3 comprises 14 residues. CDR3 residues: CASSLSGVGGEQFF. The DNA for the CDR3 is TGTGCCAGCAGTTTATCGGGAGTGGGAGGTGAGCAGTTCTTC. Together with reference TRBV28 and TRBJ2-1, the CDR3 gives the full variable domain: DVKVTQSSRYLVKRTGEKVFLECVQDMDHENMFWYRQDPGLGLRLIYFSYDVKMKEKGDIPEGYSVSREKKERFSLILESASTNQTSMYLCASSLSGVGGEQFFGPGTRLTVL.

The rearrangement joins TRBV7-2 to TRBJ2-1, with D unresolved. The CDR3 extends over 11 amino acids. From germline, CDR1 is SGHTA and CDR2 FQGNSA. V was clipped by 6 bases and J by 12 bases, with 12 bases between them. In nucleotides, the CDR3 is TGTGCCAGCAGGTTACAAATCGGGCAGTTCTTC. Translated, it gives CASRLQIGQFF. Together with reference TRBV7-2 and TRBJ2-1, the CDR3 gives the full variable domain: GAGVSQSPSNKVTEKGKDVELRCDPISGHTALYWYRQSLGQGLEFLIYFQGNSAPDKSGLPSDRFSAERTGGSVSTLTIQRTQQEDSAVYLCASRLQIGQFFGPGTRLTVL.

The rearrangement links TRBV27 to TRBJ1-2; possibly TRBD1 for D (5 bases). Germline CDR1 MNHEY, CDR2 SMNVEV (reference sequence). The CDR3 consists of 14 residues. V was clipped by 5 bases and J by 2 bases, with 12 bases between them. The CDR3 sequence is CASSPRRANYGYTF. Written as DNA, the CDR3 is TGTGCCAGCAGTCCCCGCAGGGCGAACTATGGCTACACCTTC.

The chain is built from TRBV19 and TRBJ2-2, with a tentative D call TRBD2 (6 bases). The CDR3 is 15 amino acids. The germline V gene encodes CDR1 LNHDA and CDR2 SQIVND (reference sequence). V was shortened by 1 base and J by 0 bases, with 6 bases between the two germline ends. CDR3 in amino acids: CASSIGDSNTGELFF. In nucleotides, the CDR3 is TGTGCCAGTAGTATAGGGGACTCGAACACCGGGGAGCTGTTTTTT.

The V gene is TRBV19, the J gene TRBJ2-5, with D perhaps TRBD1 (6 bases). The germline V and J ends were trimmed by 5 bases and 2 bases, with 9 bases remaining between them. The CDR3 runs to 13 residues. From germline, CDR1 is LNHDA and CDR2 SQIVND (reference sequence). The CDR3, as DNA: TGTGCCAGTAGTGCGACAGGACAAGAGACCCAGTACTTC. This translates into CASSATGQETQYF.

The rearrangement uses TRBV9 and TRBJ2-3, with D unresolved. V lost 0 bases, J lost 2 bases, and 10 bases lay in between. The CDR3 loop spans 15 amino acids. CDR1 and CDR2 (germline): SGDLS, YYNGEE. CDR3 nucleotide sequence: TGTGCCAGCAGCGTAGGTCCCGGTTACACAGATACGCAGTATTTT. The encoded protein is CASSVGPGYTDTQYF.

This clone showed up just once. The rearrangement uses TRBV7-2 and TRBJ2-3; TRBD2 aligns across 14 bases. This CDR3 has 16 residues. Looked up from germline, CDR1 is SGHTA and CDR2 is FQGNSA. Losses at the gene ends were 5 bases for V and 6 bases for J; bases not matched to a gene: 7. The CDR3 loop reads CASSPRLAGGGDTQYF. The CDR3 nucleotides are TGTGCCAGCAGCCCCCGACTAGCGGGAGGGGGGGATACGCAGTATTTT.

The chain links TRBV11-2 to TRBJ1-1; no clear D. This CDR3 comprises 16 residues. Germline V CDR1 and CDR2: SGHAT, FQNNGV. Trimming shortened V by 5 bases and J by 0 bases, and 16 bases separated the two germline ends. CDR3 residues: CASSPPMILMNTEAFF. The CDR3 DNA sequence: TGTGCCAGCAGCCCTCCGATGATACTTATGAACACTGAAGCTTTCTTT. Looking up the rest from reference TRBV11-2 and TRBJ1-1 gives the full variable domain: EAGVAQSPRYKIIEKRQSVAFWCNPISGHATLYWYQQILGQGPKLLIQFQNNGVVDDSQLPKDRFSAERLKGVDSTLKIQPAKLEDSAVYLCASSPPMILMNTEAFFGQGTRLTVV.

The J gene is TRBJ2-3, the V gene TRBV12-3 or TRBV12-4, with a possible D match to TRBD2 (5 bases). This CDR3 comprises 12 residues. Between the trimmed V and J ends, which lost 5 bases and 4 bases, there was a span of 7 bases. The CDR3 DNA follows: TGTGCCAGCAGTGAGGGCGCAGATACGCAGTATTTT. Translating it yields CASSEGADTQYF.

The CDR3 nucleotides are TGTGCCAGCAGTTACCTAGGGACAGGGGTTACTGAAGCTTTCTTT. Encoded protein: CASSYLGTGVTEAFF. The chain links TRBV6-6 to TRBJ1-1; TRBD1 matches at 10 bases. In germline, CDR1 is MNHNY, CDR2 SVGAGI (reference sequence). This CDR3 region has 15 residues. Trimming took 2 bases from V and 5 from J; bases not matched to a gene: 5.

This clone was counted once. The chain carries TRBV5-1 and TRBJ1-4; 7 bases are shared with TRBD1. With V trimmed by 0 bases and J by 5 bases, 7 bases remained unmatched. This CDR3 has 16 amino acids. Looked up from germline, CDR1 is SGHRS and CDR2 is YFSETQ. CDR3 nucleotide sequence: TGCGCCAGCAGCTTGGATAATGCAGGGGGGAATGAAAAACTGTTTTTT. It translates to CASSLDNAGGNEKLFF. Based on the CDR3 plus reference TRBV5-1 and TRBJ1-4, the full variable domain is KAGVTQTPRYLIKTRGQQVTLSCSPISGHRSVSWYQQTPGQGLQFLFEYFSETQRNKGNFPGRFSGRQFSNSRSEMNVSTLELGDSALYLCASSLDNAGGNEKLFFGSGTQLSVL.

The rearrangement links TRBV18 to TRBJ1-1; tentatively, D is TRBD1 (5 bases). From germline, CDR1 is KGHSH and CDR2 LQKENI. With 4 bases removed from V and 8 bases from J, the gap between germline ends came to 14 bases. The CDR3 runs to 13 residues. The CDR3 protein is CASSHDVQGEAFF. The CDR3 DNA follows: TGTGCCAGCTCACACGACGTCCAGGGCGAAGCTTTCTTT.

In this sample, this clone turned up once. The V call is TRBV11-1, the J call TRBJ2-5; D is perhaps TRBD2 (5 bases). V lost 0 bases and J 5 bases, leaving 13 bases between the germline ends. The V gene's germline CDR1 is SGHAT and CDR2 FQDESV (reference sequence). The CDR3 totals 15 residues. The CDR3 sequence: CASSLALGVWETQYF. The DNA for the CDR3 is TGTGCCAGCAGCTTAGCGCTCGGGGTGTGGGAGACCCAGTACTTC.

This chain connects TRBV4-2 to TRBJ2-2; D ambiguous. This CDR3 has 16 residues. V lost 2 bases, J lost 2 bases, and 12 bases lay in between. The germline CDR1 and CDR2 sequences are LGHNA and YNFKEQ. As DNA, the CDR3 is TGTGCCAGCAGCCAAATTGGAACTAAAAACACCGGGGAGCTGTTTTTT. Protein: CASSQIGTKNTGELFF.

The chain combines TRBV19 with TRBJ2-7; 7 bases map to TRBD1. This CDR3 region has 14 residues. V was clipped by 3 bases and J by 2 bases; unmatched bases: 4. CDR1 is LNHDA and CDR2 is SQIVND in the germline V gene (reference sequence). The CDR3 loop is CASSITGTAYEQYF. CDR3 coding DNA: TGTGCCAGTAGTATCACGGGGACAGCCTACGAGCAGTACTTC.

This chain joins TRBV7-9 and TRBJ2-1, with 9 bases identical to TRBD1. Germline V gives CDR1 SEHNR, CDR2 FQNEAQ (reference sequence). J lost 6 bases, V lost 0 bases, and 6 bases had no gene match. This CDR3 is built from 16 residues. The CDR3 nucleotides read TGTGCCAGCAGCTTAGCGAGGACAGGGGAGGGCAATGAGCAGTTCTTC. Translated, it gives CASSLARTGEGNEQFF.

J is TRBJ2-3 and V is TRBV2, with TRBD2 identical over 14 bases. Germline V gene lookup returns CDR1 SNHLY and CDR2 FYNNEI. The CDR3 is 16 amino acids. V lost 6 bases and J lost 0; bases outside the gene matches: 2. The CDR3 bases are TGTGCCAGCAGCAGGACTAGCGGGAGGAGCACAGATACGCAGTATTTT. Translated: CASSRTSGRSTDTQYF. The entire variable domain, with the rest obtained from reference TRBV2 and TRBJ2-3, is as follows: EPEVTQTPSHQVTQMGQEVILRCVPISNHLYFYWYRQILGQKVEFLVSFYNNEISEKSEIFDDQFSVERPDGSNFTLKIRSTKLEDSAMYFCASSRTSGRSTDTQYFGPGTRLTVL.

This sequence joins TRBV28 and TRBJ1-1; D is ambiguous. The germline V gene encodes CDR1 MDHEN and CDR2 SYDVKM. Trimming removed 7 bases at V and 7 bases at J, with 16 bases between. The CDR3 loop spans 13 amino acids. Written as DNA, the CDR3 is TGTGCCAGCATATCCGGTGGAGGCCTTGAAGCTTTCTTT. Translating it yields CASISGGGLEAFF. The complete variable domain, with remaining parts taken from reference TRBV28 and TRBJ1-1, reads DVKVTQSSRYLVKRTGEKVFLECVQDMDHENMFWYRQDPGLGLRLIYFSYDVKMKEKGDIPEGYSVSREKKERFSLILESASTNQTSMYLCASISGGGLEAFFGQGTRLTVV.

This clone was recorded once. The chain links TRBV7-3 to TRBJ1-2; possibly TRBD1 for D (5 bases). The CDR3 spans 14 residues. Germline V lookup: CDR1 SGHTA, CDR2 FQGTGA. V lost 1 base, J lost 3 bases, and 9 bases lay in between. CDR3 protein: CASSLSVGDYGYTF. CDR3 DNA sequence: TGTGCCAGCAGCTTAAGTGTAGGGGACTATGGCTACACCTTC.

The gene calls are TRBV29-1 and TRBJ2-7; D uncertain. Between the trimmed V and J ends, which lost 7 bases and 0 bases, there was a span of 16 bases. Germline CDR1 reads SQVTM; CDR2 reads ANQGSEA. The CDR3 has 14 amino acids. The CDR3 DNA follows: TGCAGCGCCTCCATCTACTCTCGCTCCTACGAGCAGTACTTC. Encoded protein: CSASIYSRSYEQYF.

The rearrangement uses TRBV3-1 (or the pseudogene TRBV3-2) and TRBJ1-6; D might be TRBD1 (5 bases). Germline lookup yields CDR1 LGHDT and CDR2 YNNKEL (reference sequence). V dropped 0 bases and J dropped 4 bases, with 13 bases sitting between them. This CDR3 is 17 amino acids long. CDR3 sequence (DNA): TGTGCCAGCAGCCAAGATGACAGAGGCCGTTATAATTCACCCCTCCACTTT. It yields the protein CASSQDDRGRYNSPLHF.

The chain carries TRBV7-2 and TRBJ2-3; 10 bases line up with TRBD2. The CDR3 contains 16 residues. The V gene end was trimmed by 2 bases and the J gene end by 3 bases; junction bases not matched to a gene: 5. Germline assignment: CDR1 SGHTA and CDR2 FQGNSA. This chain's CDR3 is CASSLSAAGGTDTQYF. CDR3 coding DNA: TGTGCCAGCAGCTTATCAGCAGCGGGAGGGACAGATACGCAGTATTTT.

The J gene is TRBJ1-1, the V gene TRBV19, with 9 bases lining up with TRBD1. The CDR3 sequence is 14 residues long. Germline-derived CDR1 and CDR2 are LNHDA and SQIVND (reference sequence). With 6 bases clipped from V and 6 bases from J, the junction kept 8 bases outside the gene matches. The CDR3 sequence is CASRDPGQGSEAFF. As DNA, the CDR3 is TGTGCCAGTAGGGACCCGGGACAGGGCTCTGAAGCTTTCTTT.